This T cell receptor beta chain was recovered during a study of T cell responses to AZD1222 COVID-19 vaccine. Findings of the study overall: Vaccine-associated CD4 TCRs spanned spike, dominant at 160-218 and 743-854. Donors in the cohort were predominantly white British and more often female, and clonal diversity was possibly underestimated. Two AZD1222 administrations were followed by greater Spike-specific TCR breadth and depth.

Concerning this clone itself: Its antigen is undetermined.

Profiling relied on immunoSEQ multiplex PCR, and the TCRdb table lists in-frame clones only, not all of them. The sample includes around 60,000 clones, approximately 90% of them seen just once. The sample here was peripheral blood, taken 28 days after the second dose of the MenACWY control vaccine. The clonotype was recovered from an adult who received the MenACWY meningococcal vaccine as a control.

The DNA for the CDR3 is TGCACCAGCAGCCAAGATGTCCTAGCGAGGGGCACAGATACGCAGTATTTT. This sequence encodes CTSSQDVLARGTDTQYF. This rearrangement joins TRBV1 to TRBJ2-3; TRBD2 is taken as the D call from the table, unchecked against the DNA. TRBV1 is shown as a pseudogene. CDR3 size: 17 residues.